What follows are 29 T cell receptor beta chains derived from one specimen sequenced in a study of blood T cells in healthy people across ages. Primers used in a second PCR of roughly 7 to 11 cycles were a sample-barcoded 5' primer and a J-beta primer mix. TCRdb recomputed calls from the 5' RACE reads with MiXCR, one row per CDR3 protein. The table records 850,000 to 1,100,000 distinct CDR3 sequences, under 40% of them present only once. The sample taken for sequencing was blood. The receptors were sampled from a man younger than 35 in good health.

This clonotype has only a few counts. The J gene is TRBJ2-1, the V gene TRBV5-1; D unresolved. The CDR3 sequence is 14 residues long. Deletions cut 4 bases from V and 8 bases from J, with 16 bases between. Germline V gives CDR1 SGHRS, CDR2 YFSETQ. The chain's CDR3 is CASSVGPGDYEQFF. In DNA form, the CDR3 reads TGCGCCAGCAGCGTGGGCCCCGGTGACTATGAGCAGTTCTTC.

The rearrangement joins TRBV27 to TRBJ2-1; 7 bases agree with TRBD1. The CDR3 runs to 15 residues. V trimming: 2 bases; J trimming: 13 bases; junction bases outside the gene matches: 14. Germline CDR1 and CDR2: MNHEY and SMNVEV (reference sequence). CDR3 loop: CASSLQGRTGETQFF. The CDR3 DNA is TGTGCCAGCAGTTTACAGGGGCGTACAGGGGAGACCCAGTTCTTC.

The V gene is TRBV29-1, the J gene TRBJ2-2, with 7 bases lining up with TRBD2. The CDR3 is made up of 12 amino acids. V shed 8 bases, J shed 5 bases, and the junction held 5 bases outside the gene matches. Germline V gene sequence: CDR1 SQVTM, CDR2 ANQGSEA. The CDR3 DNA sequence: TGCAGCATGCTGGGGGGGACCGGGGAGCTGTTTTTT. It translates to CSMLGGTGELFF.

CDR3 in DNA: TGTGCCAGCAGCGAACAGGGGGCAGAGTATGGCTACACCTTC. Its protein product is CASSEQGAEYGYTF. The chain combines TRBV12-3 or TRBV12-4 with TRBJ1-2; 9 bases agree with TRBD1. V trimming: 6 bases; J trimming: 5 bases; junction bases outside the gene matches: 7. There are 14 residues in the CDR3.

The chain is built from TRBV6-5 and TRBJ1-4, with 10 bases lining up with TRBD1. Germline values: CDR1 MNHEY, CDR2 SVGAGI. This CDR3 is 15 amino acids long. The junction had 7 bases not matched to a gene; V was cut back by 2 bases and J by 10 bases. The CDR3 bases are TGTGCCAGCAGTTACGACGGACAGGGGGTGGGAAAACTGTTTTTT. This gives the protein CASSYDGQGVGKLFF.

Note on this clonotype: This may stem from a read error, because a much larger clone lies one nucleotide away. The chain combines TRBV9 with TRBJ2-5, with 8 bases matching TRBD1. The germline gives CDR1 SGDLS, CDR2 YYNGEE. The CDR3 runs to 14 residues. This chain's CDR3 is CANSPGQGRETQYF. The DNA for the CDR3 is TGTGCCAACAGCCCCGGACAGGGACGAGAGACCCAGTACTTC.

This clonotype was observed many times. The chain employs TRBV12-3 or TRBV12-4 and TRBJ1-2; D perhaps matches TRBD1 (5 bases). Trimming removed 1 base from V and 4 bases from J, with 10 bases in between. The CDR3 totals 14 residues. The CDR3 loop reads CASSLVGHFYGYTF. The CDR3 DNA reads TGTGCCAGCAGTTTAGTGGGGCACTTCTATGGCTACACCTTC.

This clonotype was seen a few times. V gene TRBV15 combines with J gene TRBJ1-1; D call uncertain. V gave up 0 bases and J gave up 5 bases, with 7 bases separating them. The CDR3 spans 13 residues. Germline V lookup: CDR1 LNHNV, CDR2 YYDKDF (reference sequence). The CDR3 coding sequence is TGTGCCACCAGCAGAGATGGGCGGACTGAAGCTTTCTTT. This sequence encodes CATSRDGRTEAFF.

The table lists this clonotype with a few counts. The chain combines TRBV29-1 with TRBJ2-2; D may be TRBD1 (5 bases). Germline CDR1 and CDR2: SQVTM and ANQGSEA. Trimming took off 2 bases at V and 0 bases at J, with 7 bases between the two ends. CDR3 length: 14 residues. The CDR3 region is CSVEQGANTGELFF. The CDR3 nucleotides are TGCAGCGTTGAACAGGGCGCGAACACCGGGGAGCTGTTTTTT.

In this sample, this clonotype turned up a few times. The chain couples TRBV25-1 to TRBJ2-3; 8 positions match TRBD1. Germline V gives CDR1 MGHDK, CDR2 SYGVNS. V was clipped by 10 bases and J by 8 bases; unmatched bases: 8. The CDR3 has 12 residues. The CDR3 nucleotides are TGTGCCATAAAGACAGGGGTGGGTACGCAGTATTTT. It encodes CAIKTGVGTQYF.

A few counts support this clonotype. This chain uses TRBV12-3 or TRBV12-4 with TRBJ1-2; no clear D. Trimming removed 5 bases from V and 8 bases from J, with 15 bases in between. CDR3 length: 13 residues. The CDR3 sequence is CASSPYPLGGYTF. The CDR3 DNA follows: TGTGCCAGCAGTCCGTACCCTCTGGGGGGCTACACCTTC.

There are a few counts of this clonotype. The rearrangement links TRBV2 to TRBJ1-6; D possibly corresponds to TRBD1 (5 bases). The CDR3 runs 16 residues. Trimming cost V 7 bases and J 8 bases, with 21 bases left between them. Germline loops: CDR1 SNHLY, CDR2 FYNNEI. In nucleotides, the CDR3 is TGTGCCAGCAACGACCGGGCTTCGGAAGGGGATTCACCCCTCCACTTT. Its translation is CASNDRASEGDSPLHF.

The rearrangement links TRBV10-3 to TRBJ1-3; 8 bases match TRBD1. This CDR3 is built from 16 residues. V gave up 4 bases and J gave up 4 bases; unmatched junction bases: 9. Germline V gene data show CDR1 as ENHRY and CDR2 as SYGVKD. The CDR3 DNA follows: TGTGCCATCAGTGCTCAACTAACAGGGGGAGGAAACACCATATATTTT. Encoded protein: CAISAQLTGGGNTIYF.

This clonotype was picked up a small number of times. The rearrangement uses TRBV29-1 and TRBJ1-1; 8 positions agree with TRBD1. The germline CDR1 and CDR2 sequences are SQVTM and ANQGSEA. V gave up 6 bases and J gave up 6 bases; unmatched junction bases: 9. This CDR3 is 13 amino acids long. Here the CDR3 reads CSVDLGQGPEAFF. In DNA form, the CDR3 reads TGCAGCGTGGATCTCGGACAGGGCCCTGAAGCTTTCTTT. The whole variable domain, filled in from reference TRBV29-1 and TRBJ1-1, reads SAVISQKPSRDICQRGTSLTIQCQVDSQVTMMFWYRQQPGQSLTLIATANQGSEATYESGFVIDKFPISRPNLTFSTLTVSNMSPEDSSIYLCSVDLGQGPEAFFGQGTRLTVV.

The chain links TRBV3-1 to TRBJ1-1, with D hard to call. In germline, CDR1 is LGHDT, CDR2 YNNKEL (reference sequence). V was shortened by 6 bases and J by 4 bases, with 15 bases between the two germline ends. The CDR3 contains 14 residues. In DNA form, the CDR3 reads TGTGCCAGCAGATTTGGTCCATTAGGCACTGAAGCTTTCTTT. This encodes CASRFGPLGTEAFF.

The V gene is TRBV4-1, the J gene TRBJ1-5; maybe TRBD1 (5 bases). The CDR3 sequence is 16 residues long. The germline V gene has CDR1 MGHRA and CDR2 YSYEKL. Trimming removed 0 bases at V and 6 bases at J, with 15 bases between. CDR3 DNA sequence: TGCGCCAGCAGCCAAGAAGGTGGAGGGGCGGGTCAGCCCCAGCATTTT. Amino acid sequence: CASSQEGGGAGQPQHF.

J is TRBJ1-6 and V is TRBV12-3 or TRBV12-4; D is uncertain. The CDR3 consists of 14 residues. Trimming removed 6 bases from V and 8 bases from J, with 14 bases in between. The CDR3 coding sequence is TGTGCCAGCAGCACCTCCTGGGAGGATTCACCCCTCCACTTT. This codes for CASSTSWEDSPLHF.

The chain joins TRBV7-6 to TRBJ1-1; 7 nucleotides agree with TRBD1. Unmatched junction bases numbered 4, after V lost 2 bases and J lost 4 bases. Per germline, CDR1 SGHVS and CDR2 FNYEAQ. This CDR3 is 14 amino acids long. CDR3 nucleotides: TGTGCCAGCAGCTTATCAGGGGGACTCACTGAAGCTTTCTTT. This translates into CASSLSGGLTEAFF.

The V call is TRBV20-1, the J call TRBJ1-1, with D possibly TRBD1 on 5 matching bases. The V end lost 3 bases, the J end lost 3 bases, and 11 bases lay between the germline ends. Germline V gives CDR1 DFQATT, CDR2 SNEGSKA (reference sequence). This CDR3 has 13 residues. In nucleotides, the CDR3 is TGCAGTGCTAGTGCCGGAGGGGACACTGAAGCTTTCTTT. As protein: CSASAGGDTEAFF.

The chain joins TRBV5-1 to TRBJ1-2; 9 positions agree with TRBD1. V dropped 6 bases and J dropped 8; count of bases not matched to a gene: 11. CDR1 is SGHRS, CDR2 YFSETQ, per germline. The CDR3 sequence is 14 residues long. The CDR3 sequence: CASNPVGQGYGYTF. DNA of the CDR3: TGCGCCAGCAATCCCGTGGGACAGGGATACGGCTACACCTTC.

This clonotype was detected many times. V and J are TRBV20-1 and TRBJ2-3; tentative D call: TRBD2 (5 bases). The CDR3 contains 13 residues. Looked up from germline, CDR1 is DFQATT and CDR2 is SNEGSKA (reference sequence). V gave up 6 bases and J gave up 0 bases, with 10 bases separating them. CDR3: CSASRDSTDTQYF. Here the CDR3 DNA reads TGCAGTGCGTCCCGGGATAGCACAGATACGCAGTATTTT.

The V call is TRBV28, the J call TRBJ1-5, with a possible D match to TRBD1 (6 bases). Trimming left V 6 bases short and J 4 bases short, with 16 bases between. CDR3 length: 15 amino acids. The germline gives CDR1 MDHEN, CDR2 SYDVKM. The DNA for the CDR3 is TGTGCCAGCAGCCCCGGGACATTTATTAATCAGCCCCAGCATTTT. Translated: CASSPGTFINQPQHF. Together with reference TRBV28 and TRBJ1-5, the CDR3 gives the full variable domain: DVKVTQSSRYLVKRTGEKVFLECVQDMDHENMFWYRQDPGLGLRLIYFSYDVKMKEKGDIPEGYSVSREKKERFSLILESASTNQTSMYLCASSPGTFINQPQHFGDGTRLSIL.

Of note for this clonotype: A much bigger clone sits one base away, suggesting this may be a read error. The chain employs TRBV10-3 and TRBJ2-4; D may correspond to TRBD1 or TRBD2 (5 bases each). Germline-derived CDR1 and CDR2 are ENHRY and SYGVKD. The V end lost 0 bases, the J end lost 13 bases, and 19 bases lay between the germline ends. The CDR3 contains 15 residues. The DNA for the CDR3 is TGTGCCATCAGTGAGTCGAGGGGCCAAAACAATGAGCAGTACTTC. Translating it yields CAISESRGQNNEQYF.

This clonotype was picked up a small number of times. A junction end diverges from the germline sequence, so it may reflect a read error. The chain recombines TRBV6-6 with TRBJ1-5; 7 bases fit TRBD1. This CDR3 is 15 amino acids long. Germline V CDR1 and CDR2: MNHNY, SVGAGI (reference sequence). This CDR3 reads CASGYRDSSNQPQHF. The CDR3 DNA follows: TGTGCCAGCGGTTACCGGGACAGCAGCAATCAGCCCCAGCATTTT.

This sequence joins TRBV7-3 and TRBJ1-1; D perhaps matches TRBD1 (5 bases). The V and J ends lost 4 bases and 7 bases respectively, with 19 bases between them. The CDR3 contains 15 residues. Per the germline V gene, CDR1 is SGHTA and CDR2 is FQGTGA. DNA of the CDR3: TGTGCCAGCAGCTCGGGGGGTGGCAGGTCTGATGAAGCTTTCTTT. Amino acids: CASSSGGGRSDEAFF. Using reference TRBV7-3 and TRBJ1-1 for the parts outside the CDR3, the full variable domain is GAGVSQTPSNKVTEKGKYVELRCDPISGHTALYWYRQSLGQGPEFLIYFQGTGAADDSGLPNDRFFAVRPEGSVSTLKIQRTERGDSAVYLCASSSGGGRSDEAFFGQGTRLTVV.

V usage is TRBV9 and J usage is TRBJ1-2, with a weak D call TRBD1 (5 bases). This CDR3 contains 15 residues. V lost 0 bases and J lost 2, with 11 bases in between. The germline gives CDR1 SGDLS, CDR2 YYNGEE. CDR3 region: CASSVGGTTNYGYTF. The CDR3 bases are TGTGCCAGCAGCGTAGGTGGGACGACCAACTATGGCTACACCTTC.

The chain carries TRBV5-1 and TRBJ2-3, with a tentative D call TRBD1 (5 bases). Germline-derived CDR1 and CDR2 are SGHRS and YFSETQ. This CDR3 region has 13 residues. V was pared by 4 bases and J by 6 bases, with 12 bases between. DNA for the CDR3: TGCGCCAGCAGCCCCCAAAACAGGGATACGCAGTATTTT. It is translated as CASSPQNRDTQYF.

This CDR3 reads CASSQQTGPNQPQHF. In DNA, the CDR3 is TGCGCCAGCAGCCAACAGACAGGGCCAAATCAGCCCCAGCATTTT. This chain connects TRBV4-1 to TRBJ1-5; TRBD1 matches at 7 bases. This CDR3 is 15 amino acids long. Germline V gene data show CDR1 as MGHRA and CDR2 as YSYEKL. V shed 2 bases and J 4 bases; nucleotides not matched to a gene: 5.

This clonotype came up a few times. At one boundary the junction diverges from the germline segment, which might be a read error. The chain links TRBV12-3 or TRBV12-4 to TRBJ1-1; D is ambiguous. The CDR3 loop spans 12 amino acids. CDR3 in amino acids: CATSDRSTEAFF. The CDR3 DNA reads TGTGCCACCAGTGACCGAAGCACTGAAGCTTTCTTT.